The 17 T cell receptor beta chains in this list originate from one sample, sequenced in a study of T cells in women clearing cervical HPV infection. Assay: immunoSEQ multiplex PCR; the TCRdb copy retains only in-frame clones and omits some. In all, the sample yields fewer than 25,000 clones. Material: blood buffy coat. The receptors derive from a woman aged 18 to 75 with a cervical HPV16 infection that either progressed to CIN3+ or cleared (not recorded which).

This clone is deemed medium-sized by its frequency. The read is 3 residues too short to cover the CDR3 end, so that end is filled in from the germline J gene. The rearrangement joins TRBV19 to TRBJ2-2; 7 nucleotides line up with TRBD1. CDR3 length equals 14 residues. V lost 11 bases to trimming and J lost 2 bases; unmatched junction nucleotides: 8. The V gene's germline CDR1 is LNHDA and CDR2 SQIVND (reference sequence). This CDR3 reads CASNHRGNTGELFF. Partial CDR3 DNA: TGTGCCTCAAACCACAGGGGAAACACCGGGGAG.

As concerns this clone: The observed sequence ends 3 residues before the CDR3 terminus, with the missing tail filled in from the germline J gene. The chain uses TRBV20-1 and TRBJ2-1; D may be TRBD2 (5 bases). The CDR3 runs 15 residues. V dropped 6 bases and J dropped 1 base, with 16 bases sitting between them. Germline values: CDR1 DFQATT, CDR2 SNEGSKA (reference sequence). The sequenced part of the CDR3 DNA is TGCAGTGCAGCAAGCGGTCTCGGGTCCTACAATGAG. Protein: CSAASGLGSYNE. The entire CDR3 reads CSAASGLGSYNEQFF.

Details on this clone: The CDR3 extends 3 residues past the end of the read, so its final part is completed from the germline J gene. V is TRBV5-1 and J is TRBJ1-2; tentatively, D is TRBD1 (5 bases). V was cut by 2 bases and J by 6 bases, with 14 bases left in between. The CDR3 contains 14 residues. Looked up from germline, CDR1 is SGHRS and CDR2 is YFSETQ. This CDR3 reads CASSLSGYPDGYTF. The CDR3 DNA, read in part, is TGCGCCAGCAGCTTATCAGGGTACCCAGATGGC.

As regards this clone: The CDR3 extends 3 residues past the end of the read, so its final part is completed from the germline J gene. The chain links TRBV6-4 to TRBJ2-1, with a weak D call TRBD1 (5 bases). Germline CDR1 and CDR2: MRHNA and SNTAGT. V was clipped by 5 bases and J by 8 bases, with 19 bases between them. This CDR3 contains 15 residues. The CDR3 loop reads CASSRQSKGIYEQFF. The covered CDR3 bases are TGTGCCAGCAGTAGGCAGTCAAAGGGGATCTATGAG.

As regards this clone: The read is 3 residues too short to cover the CDR3 end, so that end is filled in from the germline J gene. The chain is built from TRBV7-3 and TRBJ2-3; TRBD2 matches 10 bases. Germline CDR1 and CDR2: SGHTA and FQGTGA. The CDR3 extends over 15 amino acids. The part of the CDR3 DNA that was read is TGTGCCAGCAGCCCCCTCGGACTAGCGGAAGAGACG. It translates to CASSPLGLAEET. The whole CDR3 reads CASSPLGLAEETQYF.

Concerning this clone: Read data end 3 residues before the CDR3 end; the end is taken from the germline J gene. The genes are TRBV11-1 and TRBJ2-2; weak D call: TRBD1 (5 bases). Germline CDR1 reads SGHAT; CDR2 reads FQDESV (reference sequence). V lost 5 bases to trimming and J lost 5 bases, with 9 bases between them. The CDR3 is 13 amino acids. The CDR3 bases that were read are TGTGCCAGCAGCCGCAGGGTAACCGGGGAG. Protein product: CASSRRVTGE. The full CDR3 reads CASSRRVTGELFF.

As to this clone: The sequence runs out 3 residues before the end of the CDR3; the remainder is reconstructed from the germline J gene. This chain connects TRBV5-1 to TRBJ2-2, with D maybe TRBD1 (6 bases). Per the germline V gene, CDR1 is SGHRS and CDR2 is YFSETQ. V was cut by 1 base and J by 5 bases, with 12 bases left in between. The CDR3 has 15 amino acids. The CDR3 here is CASSLISGATGELFF. The CDR3 bases that were read are TGCGCCAGCAGCTTGATATCAGGGGCGACCGGGGAG. Drawing the rest from reference TRBV5-1 and TRBJ2-2, the complete variable domain is KAGVTQTPRYLIKTRGQQVTLSCSPISGHRSVSWYQQTPGQGLQFLFEYFSETQRNKGNFPGRFSGRQFSNSRSEMNVSTLELGDSALYLCASSLISGATGELFFGEGSRLTVL.

Remarks on this clone: The CDR3 end is not reached by the read, which stops 3 residues before it; the germline J gene fills it in. V and J are TRBV7-3 and TRBJ1-5; a possible D gene is TRBD1 (6 bases). Deletions cut 4 bases from V and 3 bases from J, with 13 bases between. There are 15 residues in the CDR3. Germline V lookup: CDR1 SGHTA, CDR2 FQGTGA. The CDR3 sequence: CASSYGSGDNQPQHF. CDR3 DNA (partial): TGTGCCAGCAGCTACGGATCAGGGGACAATCAGCCC.

Points on this clone: The CDR3 end is not reached by the read, which stops 3 residues before it; the germline J gene fills it in. The V gene is TRBV20-1, the J gene TRBJ1-2; 7 bases match TRBD1. There are 19 residues in the CDR3. CDR1 DFQATT and CDR2 SNEGSKA come from the germline V gene (reference sequence). Losses at the gene ends were 5 bases for V and 6 bases for J; bases not matched to a gene: 27. CDR3 residues: CSAGERPTGRRLFVHGYTF. The covered CDR3 bases are TGCAGTGCTGGGGAGAGACCGACAGGGCGGCGGCTTTTTGTCCATGGC.

Regarding this clone: The read gets to within 3 residues of the CDR3 end, and the germline J gene fills in the rest. V usage is TRBV7-9 and J usage is TRBJ2-7; 8 nucleotides align to TRBD2. This CDR3 is built from 15 residues. In germline, CDR1 is SEHNR, CDR2 FQNEAQ (reference sequence). Trimming at V came to 3 bases and at J to 1 base, leaving 5 bases not matched to a gene. The sequenced CDR3 bases are TGTGCCAGCAGCTTCAGACTAGCGCAATCCTACGAG. Its protein is CASSFRLAQSYE. The whole CDR3 region reads CASSFRLAQSYEQYF.

Turning to this clone: The read terminates 3 residues before the CDR3 end, so the remaining end is supplied by the germline J gene. The chain is built from TRBV7-6 and TRBJ1-4; D is perhaps TRBD1 (5 bases). Trimming stripped 1 base from V and 4 bases from J, with 10 bases between. CDR1 is SGHVS and CDR2 is FNYEAQ in the germline V gene. CDR3 size: 15 residues. CDR3 region: CASSLDRGGNEKLFF. The CDR3 bases that were read are TGTGCCAGCAGCTTAGATAGGGGTGGTAATGAAAAA. Variable domain in full (rest from reference TRBV7-6 and TRBJ1-4): GAGVSQSPRYKVTKRGQDVALRCDPISGHVSLYWYRQALGQGPEFLTYFNYEAQQDKSGLPNDRFSAERPEGSISTLTIQRTEQRDSAMYRCASSLDRGGNEKLFFGSGTQLSVL.

As for this clone: The CDR3 end is not reached by the read, which stops 3 residues before it; the germline J gene fills it in. This chain uses TRBV11-3 with TRBJ2-3, with 8 bases that match TRBD2. Germline CDR1 SGHNT, CDR2 YENEEA. This CDR3 is 15 amino acids long. J was trimmed by 0 bases and V by 4 bases; bases with no gene match: 3. The chain's CDR3 is CASSSAGGSTDTQYF. Incomplete CDR3 DNA: TGTGCCAGCAGCTCGGCGGGGGGAAGCACAGATACG.

Details on this clone: The read halts 3 residues ahead of the CDR3 end, with the missing end drawn from the germline J gene. The genes are TRBV19 and TRBJ1-1; TRBD1 aligns across 7 bases. CDR3 length equals 12 residues. Per germline, CDR1 LNHDA and CDR2 SQIVND (reference sequence). CDR3 loop: CASNLQGSGAFF. The CDR3 bases that were read are TGTGCCAGTAACTTACAGGGGTCTGGA.

As concerns this clone: Read coverage stops 3 residues before the CDR3 terminus; the germline J gene supplies the remainder. The chain uses TRBV20-1 and TRBJ1-5; D is undetermined. From germline, CDR1 is DFQATT and CDR2 SNEGSKA (reference sequence). Trimming took 2 bases from V and 7 from J, leaving 12 bases between them. The CDR3 sequence is 13 residues long. The sequenced part of the CDR3 DNA is TGCAGTGCTAGAACTGGCGCGGTCCAGCCC. Its protein is CSARTGAVQP. The complete CDR3 sequence is CSARTGAVQPQHF.

As to this clone: The read halts 3 residues ahead of the CDR3 end, with the missing end drawn from the germline J gene. The chain recombines TRBV5-1 with TRBJ1-1, with D tentatively TRBD1 (5 bases). CDR1 is SGHRS, CDR2 YFSETQ, per germline. This CDR3 comprises 13 residues. The CDR3 spells CASKLDGADQAFF. The sequenced part of the CDR3 DNA is TGCGCCAGCAAGTTGGATGGGGCGGACCAA.

Details on this clone: The read falls 3 residues short of the CDR3 end, and the missing part is taken from the germline J gene. The rearrangement links TRBV9 to TRBJ2-1; TRBD2 aligns across 11 bases. The CDR3 consists of 16 residues. Germline values: CDR1 SGDLS, CDR2 YYNGEE. Trimming cost V 4 bases and J 2 bases; bases outside gene matches: 5. The CDR3 loop is CASSFHSGRAYNEQFF. CDR3 bases read: TGTGCCAGCAGCTTCCATAGCGGGAGGGCCTACAATGAG.

About this clone: The read stops 3 residues short of the end of the CDR3; the missing end is completed from the germline J gene. V gene TRBV30 combines with J gene TRBJ2-7; D uncertain. Trimming took 4 bases from V and 1 from J, leaving 8 bases between them. This CDR3 is 12 amino acids long. The germline V gene encodes CDR1 GTSNPN and CDR2 SVGIG (reference sequence). CDR3 DNA, as far as it was read: TGTGCCTGGAATAGAGAGTCCTACGAG. Translation: CAWNRESYE. The full CDR3 reads CAWNRESYEQYF.